Sequencing of this T cell receptor beta chain was carried out in a study of blood T cell repertoires in COVID-19. As for the study in general: The United States, Italy and Spain provided the acute and convalescent COVID-19 samples. PBMCs, B-cell-depleted T cells, or T cells provided the cDNA or gDNA that made up the material.

CDR1 MDHEN and CDR2 SYDVKM come from the germline V gene. This CDR3 region has 17 residues. The V gene lost 4 bases and the J gene lost 0 bases, with 15 bases spanning the gap. TCRdb's table, derived via immunoSEQ multiplex PCR, lists solely in-frame clones and lacks some. The sample shows more than 250,000 clones, roughly 84% of them seen only once. The V gene is TRBV28, the J gene TRBJ1-4; possibly TRBD1 for D (6 bases). This TCR derives from a man over 45 with active or convalescent COVID-19. Source material: peripheral blood. The CDR3 DNA sequence: TGTGCCAGCAGTTGGGGTCAGGGGAGAGCAACTAATGAAAAACTGTTTTTT. This sequence encodes CASSWGQGRATNEKLFF.